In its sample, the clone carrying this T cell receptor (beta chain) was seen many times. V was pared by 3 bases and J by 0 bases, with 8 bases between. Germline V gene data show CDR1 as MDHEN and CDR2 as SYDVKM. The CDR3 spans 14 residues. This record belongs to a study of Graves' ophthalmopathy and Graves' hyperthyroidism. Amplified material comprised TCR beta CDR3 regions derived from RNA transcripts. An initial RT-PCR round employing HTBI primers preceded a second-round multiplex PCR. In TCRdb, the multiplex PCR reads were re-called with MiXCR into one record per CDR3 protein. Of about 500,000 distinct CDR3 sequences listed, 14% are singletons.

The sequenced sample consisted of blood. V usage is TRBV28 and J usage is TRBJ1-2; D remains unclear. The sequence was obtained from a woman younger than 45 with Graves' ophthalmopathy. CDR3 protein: CASSLRHPNYGYTF. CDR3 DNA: TGTGCCAGCAGTTTGAGACACCCTAACTATGGCTACACCTTC.